This TCR beta chain was identified in a study of regulatory dendritic cells for organ transplantation. From germline, CDR1 is LGHNA and CDR2 YNFKEQ. This CDR3 is 15 amino acids long. V lost 1 base and J 6 bases, leaving 15 bases between the germline ends. This clone is a singleton in its sample. The antigen remains undetermined. Generated by immunoSEQ multiplex PCR, the TCRdb table keeps only in-frame clones and is missing some. The sample yields under 30,000 clones, 75% to 80% seen once. General observations from the study: Naive CD4+ and CD8+ repertoires were highly diverse; memory CD8+ was most oligoclonal.

This chain links TRBV4-2 with TRBJ1-2; possibly TRBD1 for D (6 bases). The sequence was obtained from a human donor in good health. The specimen was memory CD4+ T cells from blood. The subset is: CD45RO+ memory T cells. This CDR3 is CASSQGQAEGNGYTF. CDR3 bases: TGTGCCAGCAGCCAAGGACAGGCTGAAGGGAATGGCTACACCTTC.